This T cell receptor beta chain was identified during a study of CD8 T cells in Susac syndrome. The multiple sclerosis control cohort comprised treatment-naive individuals presenting with stable or active relapsing-remitting disease. Negative isolation yielded the CD8+ and CD4+ T cells, while FACS enriched the TEMRA cells. The CDR3 length is 13 residues. The V end was cut by 6 bases, the J end by 4 bases, with 12 bases between. Germline V gene sequence: CDR1 MNHNY, CDR2 SVGAGI (reference sequence). General study findings and limits: Only a relatively small number of individuals were included in the TCR sequencing and HLA analysis.

With random hexamers, reverse transcription was performed on about 0.5 to 1 ug of RNA. A multiplex approach, immunoSEQ multiplex PCR, amplified TCR beta CDR3 across 54 Vbeta and 13 Jbeta. MiXCR was run by TCRdb on the immunoSEQ multiplex PCR reads, yielding one entry per CDR3 protein. The data show some 120,000 distinct CDR3 sequences, with roughly 94% seen just once and around 0.13% held by the top ten. As for this clonotype: Its specificity is unknown.

The clonotype was recovered from a human donor with multiple sclerosis. The sequencing input was CD4+ T cells from PBMCs. This sequence joins TRBV6-6 and TRBJ1-1, with D possibly being TRBD1 (6 bases). The CDR3 DNA sequence: TGTGCCAGCAGCGACAGGTCAGGCACTGAAGCTTTCTTT. This gives the protein CASSDRSGTEAFF.